This TCR beta chain was recovered during a study of CD4 T cells in relation to SARS-CoV-2 and coronaviruses. In the study overall: Convalescent patients had median age roughly 38 years, range about 21 to 80. Regarding the study as a whole: Crossreactive clones expanded significantly less to SARS-CoV-2 than monoreactive clones. Memory recall responses, not primary responses primed in culture, are what the assay detects.

Trimming at V came to 3 bases and at J to 4 bases, leaving 9 bases not matched to a gene. Germline CDR1 and CDR2: SGHAT and FQNNGV. The CDR3 is 16 residues long. Repertoires were generated with immunoSEQ multiplex PCR, while TCRdb's copy carries only in-frame clones and drops some. Of 35,000 to 45,000 clones listed, around 89% are singletons. Comment on this clone: The target antigen is unknown.

This chain uses TRBV11-2 with TRBJ1-3; 7 bases agree with TRBD1. This receptor was taken from an adult with COVID-19. The sequencing input was memory CD4+ T cells from PBMCs. CDR3 loop: CASSLGRDSRGNTIYF. For the CDR3, the DNA is TGTGCCAGCAGCTTGGGCCGGGACAGCAGAGGAAACACCATATATTTT.